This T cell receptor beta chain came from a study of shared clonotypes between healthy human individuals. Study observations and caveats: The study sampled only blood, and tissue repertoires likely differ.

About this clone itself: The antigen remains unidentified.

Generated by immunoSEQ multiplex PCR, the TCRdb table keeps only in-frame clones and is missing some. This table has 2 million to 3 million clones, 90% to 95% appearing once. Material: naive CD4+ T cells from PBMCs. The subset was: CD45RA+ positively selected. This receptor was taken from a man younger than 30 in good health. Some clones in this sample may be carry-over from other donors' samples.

The CDR3, as DNA: TGTGCCAGCAGCTTCGGCGGGACCCTAGGATACGAGCAGTACTTC. Amino acid sequence: CASSFGGTLGYEQYF. The V gene is TRBV13, the J gene TRBJ2-7; D may be TRBD2 (6 bases). Germline V gene sequence: CDR1 PRHDT, CDR2 FYEKMQ (reference sequence). This CDR3 contains 15 residues. V was pared by 3 bases and J by 4 bases, with 16 bases between.